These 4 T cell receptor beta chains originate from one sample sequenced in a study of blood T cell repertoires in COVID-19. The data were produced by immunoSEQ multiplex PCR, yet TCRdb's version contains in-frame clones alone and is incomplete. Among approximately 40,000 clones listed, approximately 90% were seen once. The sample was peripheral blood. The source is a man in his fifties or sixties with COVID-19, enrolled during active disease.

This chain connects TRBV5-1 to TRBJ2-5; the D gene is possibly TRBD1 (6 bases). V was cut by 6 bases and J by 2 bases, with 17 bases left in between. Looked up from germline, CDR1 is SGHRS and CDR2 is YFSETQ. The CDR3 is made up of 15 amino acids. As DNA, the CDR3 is TGCGCCAGCACCTCCTTTTTGGGGGCGCAAGAGACCCAGTACTTC. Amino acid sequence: CASTSFLGAQETQYF.

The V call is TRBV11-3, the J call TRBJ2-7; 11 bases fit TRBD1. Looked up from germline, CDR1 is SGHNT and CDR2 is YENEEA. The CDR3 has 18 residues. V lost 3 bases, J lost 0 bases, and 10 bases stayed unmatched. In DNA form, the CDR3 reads TGTGCCAGCAGCTTTGTGGGATCGGGACAGGGGGGCTCCTACGAGCAGTACTTC. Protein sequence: CASSFVGSGQGGSYEQYF. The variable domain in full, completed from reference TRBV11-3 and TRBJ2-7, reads EAGVVQSPRYKIIEKKQPVAFWCNPISGHNTLYWYLQNLGQGPELLIRYENEEAVDDSQLPKDRFSAERLKGVDSTLKIQPAELGDSAVYLCASSFVGSGQGGSYEQYFGPGTRLTVT.

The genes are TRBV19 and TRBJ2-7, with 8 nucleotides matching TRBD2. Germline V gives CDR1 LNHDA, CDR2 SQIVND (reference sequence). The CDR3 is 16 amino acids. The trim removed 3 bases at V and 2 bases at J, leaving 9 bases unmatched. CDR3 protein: CASSITSGRGPYEQYF. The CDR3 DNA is TGTGCCAGTAGTATTACAAGCGGGAGAGGTCCCTACGAGCAGTACTTC.

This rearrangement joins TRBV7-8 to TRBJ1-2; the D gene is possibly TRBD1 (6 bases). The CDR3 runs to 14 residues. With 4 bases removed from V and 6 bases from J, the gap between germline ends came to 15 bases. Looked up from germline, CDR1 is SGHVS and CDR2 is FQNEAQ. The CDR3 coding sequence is TGTGCCAGCAGCTCCCGGGACAATTTACATGGCTACACCTTC. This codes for CASSSRDNLHGYTF.